The 27 T cell receptor beta chains reported below all come from one sample, sequenced in a study of cytomegalovirus exposure and HLA in healthy donors. This PCR relied on a set of 60 Vbeta primers and 13 Jbeta primers. Using immunoSEQ multiplex PCR, the repertoire was profiled, and TCRdb retains in-frame clones only, with some absent. The sample has about 120,000 clones; about 76% are singletons. Sequencing was performed on PBMCs. These receptors were collected from a woman between 40 and 55 years old in good health and CMV-seropositive.

The rearrangement links TRBV29-1 to TRBJ1-1, with 7 bases that match TRBD1. In germline, CDR1 is SQVTM, CDR2 ANQGSEA. Losses at the gene ends were 6 bases for V and 3 bases for J; bases not matched to a gene: 10. This CDR3 comprises 14 residues. CDR3 amino acids: CSVRQGWVDTEAFF. The CDR3, as DNA: TGCAGCGTCAGACAGGGTTGGGTCGACACTGAAGCTTTCTTT.

J is TRBJ1-1 and V is TRBV2; TRBD1 matches at 7 bases. CDR1 and CDR2 (germline): SNHLY, FYNNEI. CDR3 size: 13 residues. J gave up 5 bases and V 6 bases, and 6 bases lay outside the gene matches. CDR3 coding DNA: TGTGCCAGCAGGCGGACAGGTGGAACTGAAGCTTTCTTT. Translating gives CASRRTGGTEAFF.

The V and J genes are TRBV19 and TRBJ1-2, with 7 nucleotides matching TRBD1. The CDR3 is 15 amino acids. The trim removed 3 bases at V and 2 bases at J, leaving 6 bases unmatched. Looked up from germline, CDR1 is LNHDA and CDR2 is SQIVND (reference sequence). CDR3 coding DNA: TGTGCCAGTAGTATCTCAGGGGGAGTCAACTATGGCTACACCTTC. This codes for CASSISGGVNYGYTF. Together with reference TRBV19 and TRBJ1-2, the CDR3 gives the full variable domain: DGGITQSPKYLFRKEGQNVTLSCEQNLNHDAMYWYRQDPGQGLRLIYYSQIVNDFQKGDIAEGYSVSREKKESFPLTVTSAQKNPTAFYLCASSISGGVNYGYTFGSGTRLTVV.

J is TRBJ1-4 and V is TRBV4-2; no clear D. Trimming stripped 2 bases from V and 6 bases from J, with 4 bases between. Germline V lookup: CDR1 LGHNA, CDR2 YNFKEQ. There are 12 residues in the CDR3. The CDR3 DNA sequence: TGTGCCAGCAGCCAACGTTATGAAAAACTGTTTTTT. This encodes CASSQRYEKLFF.

The V gene is TRBV21-1, the J gene TRBJ2-1; the table's TRBD1 call for D was not verified on the DNA. TRBV21-1 is annotated as a pseudogene. The CDR3 runs 19 residues. The CDR3 sequence: CASSKALRVRDRDYNEQFF. DNA of the CDR3: TGTGCCAGCAGCAAAGCGCTCAGGGTTAGGGACAGGGACTACAATGAGCAGTTCTTC.

V and J are TRBV2 and TRBJ2-1, with D possibly matching TRBD2 (6 bases). The CDR3 runs 16 residues. Germline V gene data show CDR1 as SNHLY and CDR2 as FYNNEI. Trimming took 4 bases from V and 0 from J, leaving 13 bases between them. In DNA form, the CDR3 reads TGTGCCAGCAGTGGGGCGGGACGGAGCTCCTACAATGAGCAGTTCTTC. This encodes CASSGAGRSSYNEQFF.

The CDR3 region is CASSLRQGDEQYF. The CDR3 nucleotides read TGTGCCAGCAGTCTCCGACAGGGCGACGAGCAGTACTTC. The J gene is TRBJ2-7, the V gene TRBV2; TRBD1 agrees at 7 bases. CDR3 length: 13 amino acids. V trimming: 5 bases; J trimming: 5 bases; junction bases outside the gene matches: 6. Germline V gives CDR1 SNHLY, CDR2 FYNNEI.

This clone was detected a few times. The chain recombines TRBV19 with TRBJ1-2, with D perhaps matching TRBD1 (5 bases). The length of the CDR3 is 14 residues. Germline V gene sequence: CDR1 LNHDA, CDR2 SQIVND (reference sequence). V was cut by 0 bases and J by 7 bases, with 12 bases left in between. CDR3 in amino acids: CASSIDFQGSGYTF. The CDR3 nucleotides read TGTGCCAGTAGTATAGATTTCCAGGGCTCTGGCTACACCTTC. The entire variable domain, with the rest obtained from reference TRBV19 and TRBJ1-2, is as follows: DGGITQSPKYLFRKEGQNVTLSCEQNLNHDAMYWYRQDPGQGLRLIYYSQIVNDFQKGDIAEGYSVSREKKESFPLTVTSAQKNPTAFYLCASSIDFQGSGYTFGSGTRLTVV.

The genes are TRBV23-1 and TRBJ2-7, with 7 bases fitting TRBD2. TRBV23-1 is an ORF; its function is uncertain. The CDR3 runs to 15 residues. The trim removed 2 bases at V and 1 base at J, leaving 5 bases unmatched. CDR3 DNA: TGCGCCAGCAGTCAAGGGAGGGACCGTTCCTACGAGCAGTACTTC. Its protein is CASSQGRDRSYEQYF.

The rearrangement joins TRBV6-5 to TRBJ2-7; no reliable D call. The CDR3 totals 11 residues. Trimming shortened V by 6 bases and J by 6 bases, and 9 bases separated the two germline ends. Germline assignment: CDR1 MNHEY and CDR2 SVGAGI. The CDR3 DNA follows: TGTGCCAGCAGGAATAGCATCGAGCAGTACTTC. This translates into CASRNSIEQYF.

V and J are TRBV10-3 and TRBJ2-1; 9 bases are shared with TRBD1. Trimming removed 10 bases from V and 7 bases from J; junction bases left unmatched: 8. Germline assignment: CDR1 ENHRY and CDR2 SYGVKD. The CDR3 consists of 13 residues. CDR3 sequence reads: CATTGTGMNEQFF. In DNA, the CDR3 is TGTGCCACTACCGGGACAGGGATGAATGAGCAGTTCTTC.

This chain uses TRBV9 with TRBJ2-3; possible D gene TRBD1, 7 bases. In germline, CDR1 is SGDLS, CDR2 YYNGEE. Between the trimmed V and J ends, which lost 7 bases and 2 bases, there was a span of 20 bases. The CDR3 sequence is 16 residues long. The CDR3 protein is CASGGGRGGVTDTQYF. CDR3 bases: TGTGCCAGCGGAGGGGGCCGGGGAGGTGTCACAGATACGCAGTATTTT.

The V call is TRBV20-1, the J call TRBJ2-1, with D hard to call. The V end lost 0 bases, the J end lost 9 bases, and 6 bases lay between the germline ends. Germline-derived CDR1 and CDR2 are DFQATT and SNEGSKA (reference sequence). The CDR3 loop spans 11 amino acids. The CDR3 here is CSAREAVEQFF. For the CDR3, the DNA is TGCAGTGCTAGAGAGGCTGTTGAGCAGTTCTTC.

The chain joins TRBV6-1 to TRBJ2-3, with a tentative D call TRBD2 (6 bases). Trimming cost V 6 bases and J 6 bases, with 13 bases left between them. Germline V lookup: CDR1 MNHNS, CDR2 SASEGT. The length of the CDR3 is 13 residues. CDR3: CASRGGLPDTQYF. CDR3 DNA sequence: TGTGCCAGCAGGGGGGGTCTCCCGGATACGCAGTATTTT.

In this sample, this clone turned up a few times. This chain links TRBV27 with TRBJ1-6; possible D gene TRBD1, 6 bases. The CDR3 sequence is 15 residues long. V was shortened by 4 bases and J by 7 bases, with 14 bases between the two germline ends. Germline CDR1 is MNHEY and CDR2 is SMNVEV (reference sequence). CDR3 DNA: TGTGCCAGCAGTTCGCAATCCACAGGGAATTCACCCCTCCACTTT. It specifies CASSSQSTGNSPLHF.

The CDR3 loop is CASSPSRGNYGYTF. In nucleotides, the CDR3 is TGTGCCAGCAGTCCATCGAGGGGGAACTATGGCTACACCTTC. This chain uses TRBV6-6 with TRBJ1-2; a possible D gene is TRBD1 (6 bases). V was clipped by 5 bases and J by 2 bases, with 12 bases between them. Germline CDR1 MNHNY, CDR2 SVGAGI (reference sequence). The CDR3 spans 14 residues.

The chain uses TRBV6-1 and TRBJ1-6; 7 bases are shared with TRBD1. CDR1 is MNHNS and CDR2 is SASEGT in the germline V gene. The junction had 5 bases not matched to a gene; V was cut back by 2 bases and J by 10 bases. This CDR3 region has 14 residues. The CDR3: CASSETGARSPLHF. The CDR3, as DNA: TGTGCCAGCAGTGAAACAGGGGCACGGTCACCCCTCCACTTT.

The V and J genes are TRBV18 and TRBJ2-5, with 9 bases identical to TRBD1. The CDR3 extends over 16 amino acids. J lost 4 bases, V lost 1 base, and 7 bases had no gene match. The germline V gene encodes CDR1 KGHSH and CDR2 LQKENI. CDR3 nucleotides: TGTGCCAGCTCACCACGGGGACAGGGATTCGCAGAGACCCAGTACTTC. Amino acids: CASSPRGQGFAETQYF.

The V and J genes are TRBV10-3 and TRBJ2-3; TRBD2 matches at 10 bases. The CDR3 sequence is 16 residues long. Looked up from germline, CDR1 is ENHRY and CDR2 is SYGVKD. J was trimmed by 5 bases and V by 3 bases; bases with no gene match: 8. The CDR3 DNA follows: TGTGCCATCAGTGAAGCGTCAGCGGGGGGGCTAGATACGCAGTATTTT. This codes for CAISEASAGGLDTQYF.

This clone was observed a single time. This specimen includes other DNA sequences encoding the same CDR3. The V call is TRBV18, the J call TRBJ1-1, with D possibly being TRBD1 (6 bases). V was trimmed by 3 bases and J by 5 bases, leaving 10 bases between them. The CDR3 contains 13 residues. From germline, CDR1 is KGHSH and CDR2 LQKENI. CDR3 sequence reads: CASSPGARTEAFF. As DNA, the CDR3 is TGTGCCAGCTCACCGGGGGCTCGGACTGAAGCTTTCTTT.

The J gene is TRBJ1-4, the V gene TRBV2, with D possibly TRBD1 on 6 matching bases. Per the germline V gene, CDR1 is SNHLY and CDR2 is FYNNEI. The CDR3 consists of 12 residues. Trimming stripped 10 bases from V and 10 bases from J, with 16 bases between. The CDR3 region is CATKGEIVKLFF. The CDR3, as DNA: TGTGCCACCAAGGGGGAGATAGTAAAACTGTTTTTT.

This clone has just a few counts. The same CDR3 also results from other DNA sequences found in this sample. V gene TRBV5-6 combines with J gene TRBJ2-7; D ambiguous. V lost 0 bases and J 6 bases, leaving 7 bases between the germline ends. The CDR3 is 12 amino acids. CDR1 is SGHDT, CDR2 YYEEEE, per germline. The CDR3 bases are TGTGCCAGCAGCTTGGTTCGTTCCGAGCAGTACTTC. Its translation is CASSLVRSEQYF.

The CDR3 is CASSEGQAMNTEAFF. The CDR3 DNA reads as TGTGCCAGCAGTGAAGGACAGGCCATGAACACTGAAGCTTTCTTT. The V and J genes are TRBV2 and TRBJ1-1; D perhaps matches TRBD1 (6 bases). This CDR3 is built from 15 residues. The V end lost 1 base, the J end lost 0 bases, and 9 bases lay between the germline ends. In germline, CDR1 is SNHLY, CDR2 FYNNEI.

This clone was counted a single time. The gene calls are TRBV7-9 and TRBJ2-1, with D possibly being TRBD1 (6 bases). The germline gives CDR1 SEHNR, CDR2 FQNEAQ (reference sequence). CDR3 length equals 14 residues. With 5 bases removed from V and 5 bases from J, the gap between germline ends came to 13 bases. The CDR3 sequence is CASSLEQGNNEQFF. In DNA, the CDR3 is TGTGCCAGCAGCCTGGAACAGGGAAACAATGAGCAGTTCTTC.

V and J are TRBV7-2 and TRBJ2-7, with 11 bases aligning to TRBD1. The V segment lost 1 base and the J segment 3 bases; nucleotides outside the gene matches: 2. The CDR3 consists of 15 residues. Germline lookup yields CDR1 SGHTA and CDR2 FQGNSA. The CDR3 DNA reads TGTGCCAGCAGCTTAGTCGGGACAGGGGGCTACGAGCAGTACTTC. It encodes CASSLVGTGGYEQYF.

The V and J genes are TRBV5-1 and TRBJ2-3; tentatively, D is TRBD1 (6 bases). V lost 2 bases to trimming and J lost 1 base, with 17 bases between them. Germline V gene data show CDR1 as SGHRS and CDR2 as YFSETQ. The CDR3 contains 17 residues. This CDR3 is CASSFEATGSGTDTQYF. CDR3 in DNA: TGCGCCAGCAGCTTCGAAGCGACAGGATCGGGCACAGATACGCAGTATTTT.

The rearrangement links TRBV4-1 to TRBJ2-2; 12 nucleotides line up with TRBD2. The junction had 8 bases not matched to a gene; V was cut back by 0 bases and J by 9 bases. The CDR3 has 17 amino acids. Germline loops: CDR1 MGHRA, CDR2 YSYEKL. The CDR3 here is CASSQDRASGGARELFF. Written as DNA, the CDR3 is TGCGCCAGCAGCCAAGATCGGGCTAGCGGGGGGGCAAGGGAGCTGTTTTTT.